This T cell receptor beta chain was recorded in a study of blood T cells in healthy people across ages. The authors ran a second PCR of about 7 to 12 cycles using a sample-barcoded 5' primer and a J-beta primer mix. A single record per CDR3 protein comes from TCRdb applying MiXCR to the 5' RACE reads. This sample carries 550,000 to 800,000 distinct CDR3 sequences, around 21% of them seen once, and the ten largest clones take 3% to 4.5%. The CDR3 is 13 residues long. The germline V gene encodes CDR1 DFQATT and CDR2 SNEGSKA (reference sequence). The V end was cut by 5 bases, the J end by 6 bases, with 16 bases between.

This receptor was taken from a man aged 70-80 years in good health. The chain recombines TRBV20-1 with TRBJ1-1; TRBD1 is a possible D gene (5 bases). The sample consisted of blood. This CDR3 is CSASNRGYAEAFF. CDR3 nucleotides: TGCAGTGCTTCAAACCGGGGGTATGCTGAAGCTTTCTTT.